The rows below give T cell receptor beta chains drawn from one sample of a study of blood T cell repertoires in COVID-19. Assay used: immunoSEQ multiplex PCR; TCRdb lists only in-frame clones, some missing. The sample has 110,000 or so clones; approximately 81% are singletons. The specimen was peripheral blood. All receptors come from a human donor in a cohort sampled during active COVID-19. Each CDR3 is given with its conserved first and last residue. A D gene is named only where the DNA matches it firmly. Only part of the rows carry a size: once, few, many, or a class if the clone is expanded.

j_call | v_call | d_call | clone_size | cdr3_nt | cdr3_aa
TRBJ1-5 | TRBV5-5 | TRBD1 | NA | TGTGCCAGCAGCTTTGGACAGGGGGCTGGTCAGCCCCAGCATTTT | CASSFGQGAGQPQHF
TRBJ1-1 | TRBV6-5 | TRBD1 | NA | TGTGCCAGCAGTTCAGGGGGCACTGAAGCTTTCTTT | CASSSGGTEAFF
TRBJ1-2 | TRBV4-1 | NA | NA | TGCGCCAGCAGCCAAGCGTCGAGTTATTATGGCTACACCTTC | CASSQASSYYGYTF
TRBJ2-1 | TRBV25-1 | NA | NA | TGTGCCAGCAGTACCTCCCAGGGTAATGAGCAGTTCTTC | CASSTSQGNEQFF
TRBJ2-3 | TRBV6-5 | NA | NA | TGTGCCAGCGCGGCCGTAGATACGCAGTATTTT | CASAAVDTQYF
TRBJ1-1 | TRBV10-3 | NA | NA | TGTGCCATCAGAAGCACGGACACAAGGAACACTGAAGCTTTCTTT | CAIRSTDTRNTEAFF
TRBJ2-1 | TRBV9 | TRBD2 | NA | TGTGCCAGCAGCGCGGCGGGGGGCGGCTACAATGAGCAGTTCTTC | CASSAAGGGYNEQFF
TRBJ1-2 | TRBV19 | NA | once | TGTGCCAGTAGTATCGGAACAGTACTTACCTATGGCTACACCTTC | CASSIGTVLTYGYTF
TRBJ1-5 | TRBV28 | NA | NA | TGTGCCAGCAGGACACCTACTAGGAACGCCCGGGGCAATCAGCCCCAGCATTTT | CASRTPTRNARGNQPQHF
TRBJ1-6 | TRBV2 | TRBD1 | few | TGTGCCAGCAGCAAGACAGGGCAGAGTTCACCCCTCCACTTT | CASSKTGQSSPLHF
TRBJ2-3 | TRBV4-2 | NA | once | TGTGCCAGCAGCCAATCATCGGGTTTTAGCGGAAGGGGAGATACGCAGTATTTT | CASSQSSGFSGRGDTQYF
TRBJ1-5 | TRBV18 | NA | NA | TGTGCCAGCTCACCACCGGCAGGGAATCAGCCCCAGCATTTT | CASSPPAGNQPQHF
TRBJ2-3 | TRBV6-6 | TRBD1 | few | TGTGCCAGCAGCCGACAAGGGGGCCTGAGATTCGCAGATACGCAGTATTTT | CASSRQGGLRFADTQYF
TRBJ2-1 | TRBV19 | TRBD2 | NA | TGTGCCAGTAGCCCGGGACTAGGATTAATCAATGAGCAGTTCTTC | CASSPGLGLINEQFF
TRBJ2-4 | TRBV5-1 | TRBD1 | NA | TGCGCCAGCAGCCCAAGACAGGGGAGCCCCATTCAGTACTTC | CASSPRQGSPIQYF
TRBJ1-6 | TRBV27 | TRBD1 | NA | TGTGCCAGCAGTCACGACAGGGAGAATAATTCACCCCTCCACTTT | CASSHDRENNSPLHF
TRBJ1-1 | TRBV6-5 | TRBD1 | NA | TGTGCCAGCAGTCGACAGGGGACGACTGAAGCTTTCTTT | CASSRQGTTEAFF
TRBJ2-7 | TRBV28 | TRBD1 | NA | TGTGCCAGCAGTTCAACAGGGACAGCAAGCTCCTACGAGCAGTACTTC | CASSSTGTASSYEQYF
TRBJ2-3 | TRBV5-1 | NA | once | TGCGCCAGCAGCTCGGGGGAAGGCACAGATACGCAGTATTTT | CASSSGEGTDTQYF
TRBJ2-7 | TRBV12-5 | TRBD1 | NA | TGTGCTAGTGGTTCTGGACAGGGTACGCACGAGCAGTACTTC | CASGSGQGTHEQYF
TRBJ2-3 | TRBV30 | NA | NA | TGTGCCTGGAGTGTACACGGGGATACGCAGTATTTT | CAWSVHGDTQYF
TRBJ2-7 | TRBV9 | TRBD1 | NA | TGTGCCAGCAGCCCCCTCGACCCGGGACAGGGGTTCGAGCAGTACTTC | CASSPLDPGQGFEQYF
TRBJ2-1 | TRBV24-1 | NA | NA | TGTGCCACCAGTGATTTGAGGACAGGAGGGGAGTTCTTC | CATSDLRTGGEFF
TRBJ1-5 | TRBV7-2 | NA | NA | TGTGCCAGCAGCTTTGGGCTCAATCAGCCCCAGCATTTT | CASSFGLNQPQHF
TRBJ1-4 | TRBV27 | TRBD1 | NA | TGTGCCAGCAGTTTATTTCAGGGGGCGGAAAAACTGTTTTTT | CASSLFQGAEKLFF
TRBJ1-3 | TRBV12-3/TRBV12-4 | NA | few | TGTGCCAGCAGCAACTCTGGAAACACCATATATTTT | CASSNSGNTIYF
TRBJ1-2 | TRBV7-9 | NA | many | TGTGCCAGCAGTTCAGGCGACTATGGCTACACCTTC | CASSSGDYGYTF
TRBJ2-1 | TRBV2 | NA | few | TGTGCCACTCAGGGGGGTCTCTCCTACAATGAGCAGTTCTTC | CATQGGLSYNEQFF
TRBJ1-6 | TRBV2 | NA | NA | TGTGCCAGCCGGCCCAGGGTTTATTCACCCCTCCACTTT | CASRPRVYSPLHF
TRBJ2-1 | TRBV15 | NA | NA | TGTGCCACCAGCAGAGAGGCAGGGGCCAATGAGCAGTTCTTC | CATSREAGANEQFF
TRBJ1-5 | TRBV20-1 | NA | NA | TGCAGTGCTAGTTCCGGGGTTGGTCAGCCCCAGCATTTT | CSASSGVGQPQHF
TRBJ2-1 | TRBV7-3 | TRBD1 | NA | TGTGCCAGCAGCTTAAGGACAGGGGCGATCTACAATGAGCAGTTCTTC | CASSLRTGAIYNEQFF
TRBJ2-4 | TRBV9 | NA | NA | TGTGCCAGCAGCCGGGAAACGACCAAAAACATTCAGTACTTC | CASSRETTKNIQYF